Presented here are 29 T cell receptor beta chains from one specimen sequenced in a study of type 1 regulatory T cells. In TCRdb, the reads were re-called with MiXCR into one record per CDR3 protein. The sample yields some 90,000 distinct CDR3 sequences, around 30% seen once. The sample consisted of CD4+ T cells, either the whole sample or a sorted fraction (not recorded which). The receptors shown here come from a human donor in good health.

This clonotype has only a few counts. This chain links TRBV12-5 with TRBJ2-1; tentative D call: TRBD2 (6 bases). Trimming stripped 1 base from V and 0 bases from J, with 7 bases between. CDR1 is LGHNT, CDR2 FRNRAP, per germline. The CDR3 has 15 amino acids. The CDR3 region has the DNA TGTGCTAGTGGTTTGGGGGACTTCTCCTACAATGAGCAGTTCTTC. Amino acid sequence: CASGLGDFSYNEQFF.

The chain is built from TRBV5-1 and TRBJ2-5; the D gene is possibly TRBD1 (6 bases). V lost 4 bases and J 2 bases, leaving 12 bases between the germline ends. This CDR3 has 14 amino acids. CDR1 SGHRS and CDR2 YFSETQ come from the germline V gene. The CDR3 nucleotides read TGCGCCAGCAGCCAGTCAGGGGATCAAGAGACCCAGTACTTC. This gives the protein CASSQSGDQETQYF.

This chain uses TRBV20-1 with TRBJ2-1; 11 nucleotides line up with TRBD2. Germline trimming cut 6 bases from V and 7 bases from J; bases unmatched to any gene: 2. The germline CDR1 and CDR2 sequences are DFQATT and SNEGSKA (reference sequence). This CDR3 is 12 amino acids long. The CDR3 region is CSALAGGNEQFF. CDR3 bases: TGCAGTGCGTTAGCGGGAGGGAATGAGCAGTTCTTC.

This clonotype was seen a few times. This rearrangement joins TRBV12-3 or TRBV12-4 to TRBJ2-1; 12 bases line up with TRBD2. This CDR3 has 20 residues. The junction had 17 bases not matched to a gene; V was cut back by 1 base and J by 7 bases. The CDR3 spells CASSLGMGSASGRGRNEQFF. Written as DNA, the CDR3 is TGTGCCAGCAGTTTAGGGATGGGGTCGGCTAGCGGGAGGGGTAGGAATGAGCAGTTCTTC.

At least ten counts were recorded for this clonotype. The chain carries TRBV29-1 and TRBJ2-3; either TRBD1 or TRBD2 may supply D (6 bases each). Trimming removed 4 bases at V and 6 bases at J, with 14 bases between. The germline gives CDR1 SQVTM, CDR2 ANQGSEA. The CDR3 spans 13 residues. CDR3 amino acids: CSVGLGQLDTQYF. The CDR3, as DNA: TGCAGCGTTGGACTAGGACAGTTGGATACGCAGTATTTT.

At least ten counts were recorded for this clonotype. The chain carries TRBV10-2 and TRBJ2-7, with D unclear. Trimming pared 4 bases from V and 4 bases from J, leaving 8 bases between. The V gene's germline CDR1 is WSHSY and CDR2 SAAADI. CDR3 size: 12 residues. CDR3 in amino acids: CASSVSGYEQYF. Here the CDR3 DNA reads TGCGCCAGCAGTGTCTCCGGGTACGAGCAGTACTTC.

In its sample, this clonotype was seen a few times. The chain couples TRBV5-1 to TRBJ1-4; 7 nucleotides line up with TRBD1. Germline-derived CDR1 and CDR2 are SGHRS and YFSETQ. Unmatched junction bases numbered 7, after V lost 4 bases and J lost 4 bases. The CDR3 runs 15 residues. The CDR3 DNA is TGCGCCAGCAGCCCAGGGGGTGACCATAATGAAAAACTGTTTTTT. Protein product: CASSPGGDHNEKLFF.

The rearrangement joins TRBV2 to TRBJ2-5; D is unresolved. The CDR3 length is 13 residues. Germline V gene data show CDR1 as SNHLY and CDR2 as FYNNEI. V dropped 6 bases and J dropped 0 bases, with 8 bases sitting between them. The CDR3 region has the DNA TGTGCCAGCAGACAAGGCGACCAAGAGACCCAGTACTTC. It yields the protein CASRQGDQETQYF.

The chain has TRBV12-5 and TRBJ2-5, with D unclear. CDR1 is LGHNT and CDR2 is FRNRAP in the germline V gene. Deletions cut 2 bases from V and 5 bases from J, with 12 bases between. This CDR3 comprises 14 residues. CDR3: CASGLISNGETQYF. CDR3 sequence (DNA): TGTGCTAGTGGTTTGATATCGAACGGGGAGACCCAGTACTTC.

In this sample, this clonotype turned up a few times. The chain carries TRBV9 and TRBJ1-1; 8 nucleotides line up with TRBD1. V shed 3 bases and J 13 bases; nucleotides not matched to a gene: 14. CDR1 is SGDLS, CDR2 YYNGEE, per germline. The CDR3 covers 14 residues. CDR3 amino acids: CASSAGQGATEIFF. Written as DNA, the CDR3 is TGTGCCAGCAGCGCCGGACAGGGAGCCACTGAAATTTTCTTT.

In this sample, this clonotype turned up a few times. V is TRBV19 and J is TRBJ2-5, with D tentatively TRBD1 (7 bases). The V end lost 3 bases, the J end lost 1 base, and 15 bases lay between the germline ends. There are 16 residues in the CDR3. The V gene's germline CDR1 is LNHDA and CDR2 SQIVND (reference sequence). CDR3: CASSISGGGFQETQYF. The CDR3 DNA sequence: TGTGCCAGTAGTATTTCAGGAGGGGGCTTCCAAGAGACCCAGTACTTC.

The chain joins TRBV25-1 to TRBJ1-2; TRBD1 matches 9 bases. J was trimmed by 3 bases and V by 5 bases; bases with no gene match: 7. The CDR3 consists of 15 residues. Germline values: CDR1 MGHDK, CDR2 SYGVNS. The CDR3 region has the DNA TGTGCCAGCAGTCCTCCGGGACAGGGTCACTATGGCTACACCTTC. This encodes CASSPPGQGHYGYTF.

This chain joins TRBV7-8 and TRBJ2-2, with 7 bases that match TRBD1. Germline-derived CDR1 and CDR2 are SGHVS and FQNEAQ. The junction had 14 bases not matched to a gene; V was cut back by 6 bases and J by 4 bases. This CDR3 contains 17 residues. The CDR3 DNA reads TGTGCCAGCAGAAATGACCGGGACAGTCACCTCACCGGGGAGCTGTTTTTT. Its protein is CASRNDRDSHLTGELFF.

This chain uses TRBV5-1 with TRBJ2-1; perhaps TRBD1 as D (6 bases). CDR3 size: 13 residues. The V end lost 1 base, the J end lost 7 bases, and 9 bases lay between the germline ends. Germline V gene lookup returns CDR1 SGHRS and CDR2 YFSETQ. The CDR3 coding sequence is TGCGCCAGCAGCTTGTTCAGGGGTAATGAGCAGTTCTTC. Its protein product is CASSLFRGNEQFF. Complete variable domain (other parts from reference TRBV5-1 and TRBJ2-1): KAGVTQTPRYLIKTRGQQVTLSCSPISGHRSVSWYQQTPGQGLQFLFEYFSETQRNKGNFPGRFSGRQFSNSRSEMNVSTLELGDSALYLCASSLFRGNEQFFGPGTRLTVL.

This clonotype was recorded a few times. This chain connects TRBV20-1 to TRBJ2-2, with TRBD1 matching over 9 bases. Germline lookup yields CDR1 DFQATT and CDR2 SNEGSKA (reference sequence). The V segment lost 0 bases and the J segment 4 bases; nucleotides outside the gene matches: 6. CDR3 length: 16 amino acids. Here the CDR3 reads CSARDGDRAGTGELFF. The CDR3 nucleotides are TGCAGTGCTAGAGATGGGGACAGGGCGGGCACCGGGGAGCTGTTTTTT.

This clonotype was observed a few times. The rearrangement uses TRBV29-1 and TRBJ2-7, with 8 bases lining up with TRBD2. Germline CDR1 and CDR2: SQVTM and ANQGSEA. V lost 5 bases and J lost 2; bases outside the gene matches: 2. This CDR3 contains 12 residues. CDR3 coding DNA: TGCAGCGTTAGCGGGAGCACCTACGAGCAGTACTTC. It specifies CSVSGSTYEQYF.

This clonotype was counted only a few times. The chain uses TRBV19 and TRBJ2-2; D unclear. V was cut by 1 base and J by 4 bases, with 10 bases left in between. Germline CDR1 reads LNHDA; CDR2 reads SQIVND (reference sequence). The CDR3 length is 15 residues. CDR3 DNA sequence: TGTGCCAGTAGTATAGTCTCGCTGAGCACCGGGGAGCTGTTTTTT. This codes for CASSIVSLSTGELFF.

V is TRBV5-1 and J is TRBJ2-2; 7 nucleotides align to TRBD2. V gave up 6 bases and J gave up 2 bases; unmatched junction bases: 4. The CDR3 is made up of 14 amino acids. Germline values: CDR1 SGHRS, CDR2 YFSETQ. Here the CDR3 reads CASNEAGNTGELFF. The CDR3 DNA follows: TGCGCCAGCAACGAAGCGGGAAACACCGGGGAGCTGTTTTTT.

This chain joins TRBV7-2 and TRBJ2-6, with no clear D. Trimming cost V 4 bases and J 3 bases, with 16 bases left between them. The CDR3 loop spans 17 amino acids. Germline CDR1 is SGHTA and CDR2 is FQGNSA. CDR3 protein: CASSSHPRTDGANVLTF. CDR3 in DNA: TGTGCCAGCAGCTCCCACCCCCGGACGGATGGGGCCAACGTCCTGACTTTC.

The CDR3 sequence is CSAQTLLGAYNEQFF. DNA of the CDR3: TGCAGTGCACAGACACTTTTGGGTGCCTACAATGAGCAGTTCTTC. V gene TRBV20-1 combines with J gene TRBJ2-1; no clear D. V was trimmed by 6 bases and J by 2 bases, leaving 17 bases between them. In germline, CDR1 is DFQATT, CDR2 SNEGSKA (reference sequence). The CDR3 spans 15 residues.

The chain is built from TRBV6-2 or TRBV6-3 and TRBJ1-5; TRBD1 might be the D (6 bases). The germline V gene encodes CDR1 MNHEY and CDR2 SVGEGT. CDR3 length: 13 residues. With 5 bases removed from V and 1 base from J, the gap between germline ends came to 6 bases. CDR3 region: CASSDRSNQPQHF. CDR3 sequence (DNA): TGTGCCAGCAGTGACAGGAGCAATCAGCCCCAGCATTTT.

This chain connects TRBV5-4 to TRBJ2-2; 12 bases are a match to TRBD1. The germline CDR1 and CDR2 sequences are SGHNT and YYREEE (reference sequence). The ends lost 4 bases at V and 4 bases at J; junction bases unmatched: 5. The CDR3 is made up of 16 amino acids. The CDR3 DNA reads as TGTGCCAGCAGCAACCGGGACAGGGGGCTCACCGGGGAGCTGTTTTTT. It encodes CASSNRDRGLTGELFF.

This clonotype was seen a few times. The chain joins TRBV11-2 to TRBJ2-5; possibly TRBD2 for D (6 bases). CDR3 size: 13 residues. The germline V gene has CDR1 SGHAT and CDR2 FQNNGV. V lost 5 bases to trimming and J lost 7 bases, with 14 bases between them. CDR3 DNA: TGTGCCAGCAGCACCGCGGTGGGAGGGACCCAGTACTTC. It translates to CASSTAVGGTQYF.

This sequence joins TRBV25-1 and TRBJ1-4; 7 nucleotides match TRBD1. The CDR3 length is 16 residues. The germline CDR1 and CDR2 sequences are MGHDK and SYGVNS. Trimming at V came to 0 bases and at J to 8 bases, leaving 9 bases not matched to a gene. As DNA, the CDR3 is TGTGCCAGCAGTGAATATTCCGGCAGGGGGAGAGAAAAACTGTTTTTT. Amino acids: CASSEYSGRGREKLFF.

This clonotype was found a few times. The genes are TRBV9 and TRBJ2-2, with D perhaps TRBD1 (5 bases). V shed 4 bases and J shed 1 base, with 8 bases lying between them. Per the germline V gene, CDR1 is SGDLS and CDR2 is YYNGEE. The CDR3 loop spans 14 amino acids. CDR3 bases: TGTGCCAGCAGCTTTACAGGGAACACCGGGGAGCTGTTTTTT. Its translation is CASSFTGNTGELFF.

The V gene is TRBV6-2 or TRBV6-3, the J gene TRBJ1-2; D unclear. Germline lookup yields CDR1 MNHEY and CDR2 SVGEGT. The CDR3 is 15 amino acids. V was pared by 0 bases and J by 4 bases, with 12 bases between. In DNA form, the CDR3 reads TGTGCCAGCAGTTACTCGCTTACGGACCTCTATGGCTACACCTTC. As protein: CASSYSLTDLYGYTF.

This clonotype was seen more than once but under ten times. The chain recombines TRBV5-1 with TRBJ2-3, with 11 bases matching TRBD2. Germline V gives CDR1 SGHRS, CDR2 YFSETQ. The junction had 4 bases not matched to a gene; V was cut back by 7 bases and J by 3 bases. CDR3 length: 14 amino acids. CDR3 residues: CASLLAGGTDTQYF. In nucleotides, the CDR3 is TGCGCCAGCCTCCTAGCGGGAGGTACAGATACGCAGTATTTT. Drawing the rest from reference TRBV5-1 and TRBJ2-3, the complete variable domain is KAGVTQTPRYLIKTRGQQVTLSCSPISGHRSVSWYQQTPGQGLQFLFEYFSETQRNKGNFPGRFSGRQFSNSRSEMNVSTLELGDSALYLCASLLAGGTDTQYFGPGTRLTVL.

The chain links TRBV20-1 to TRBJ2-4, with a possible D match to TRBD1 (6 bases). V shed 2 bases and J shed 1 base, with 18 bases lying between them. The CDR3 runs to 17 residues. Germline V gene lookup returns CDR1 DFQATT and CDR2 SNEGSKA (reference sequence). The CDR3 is CSARRERRGAAKNIQYF. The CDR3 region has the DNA TGCAGTGCTAGAAGGGAACGCAGGGGTGCCGCCAAAAACATTCAGTACTTC.

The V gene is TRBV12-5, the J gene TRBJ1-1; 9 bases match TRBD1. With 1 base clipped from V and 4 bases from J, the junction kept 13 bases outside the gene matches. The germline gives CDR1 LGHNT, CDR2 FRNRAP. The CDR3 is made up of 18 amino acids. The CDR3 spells CASGLAGQGMLRATEAFF. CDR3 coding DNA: TGTGCTAGTGGTTTGGCGGGACAGGGCATGCTCAGGGCCACTGAAGCTTTCTTT.